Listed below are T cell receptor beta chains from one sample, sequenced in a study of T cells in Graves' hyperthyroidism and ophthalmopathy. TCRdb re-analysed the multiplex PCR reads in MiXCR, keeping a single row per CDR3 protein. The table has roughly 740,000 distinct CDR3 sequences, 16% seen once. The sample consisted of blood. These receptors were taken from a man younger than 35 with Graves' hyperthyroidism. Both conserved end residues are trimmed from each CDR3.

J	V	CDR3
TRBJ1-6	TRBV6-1	ASAMSTSGTQVH
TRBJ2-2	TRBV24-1	ATSEDRAPNTGELF
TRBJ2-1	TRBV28	ASSTPRAAGGLNEQF
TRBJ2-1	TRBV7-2	ASSLGSGREQF
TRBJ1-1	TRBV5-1	ASSPRGLMNTEAF
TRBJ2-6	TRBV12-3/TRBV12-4	ASSLGIFSGANVLT
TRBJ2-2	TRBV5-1	ASSLGDRVRTGELF
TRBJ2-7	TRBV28	ASSETYGTGVYEQY
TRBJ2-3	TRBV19	ASSVTKKDTQY
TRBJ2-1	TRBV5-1	ASSLGQHPSYNEQF
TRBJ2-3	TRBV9	ASSVDGLASDTQY
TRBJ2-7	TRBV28	ASSFKPGGSSYEQY
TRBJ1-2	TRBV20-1	SASAQGLYGYT
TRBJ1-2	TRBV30	AWSVHRAFYGYT
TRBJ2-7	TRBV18	ASSHTAGTGIYEQY
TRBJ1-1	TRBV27	ASGPRGYTEAF
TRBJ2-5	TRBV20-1	SLAGTSGRGQETQY
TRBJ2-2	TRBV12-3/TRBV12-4	ASSGSGTGELF
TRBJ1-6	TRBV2	ASRGTGGPLH
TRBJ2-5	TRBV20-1	SARATSGRGGTQY
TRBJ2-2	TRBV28	ASSSPGGSGELF
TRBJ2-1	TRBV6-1	ASKLAGIGEQF
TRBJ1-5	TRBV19	ASSIMGASNQPQH
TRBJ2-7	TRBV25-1	ASSELAGGGEQY
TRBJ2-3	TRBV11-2	ASSLSGRAAVTQY
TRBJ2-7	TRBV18	ASSPQRTHSYEQY
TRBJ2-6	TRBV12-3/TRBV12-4	ASRIDRAGANVLT
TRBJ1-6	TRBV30	AWSVTGESPLH
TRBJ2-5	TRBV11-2	ASSKAGTPTTETQY
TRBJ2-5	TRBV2	ASTGGRGLAGVETQY
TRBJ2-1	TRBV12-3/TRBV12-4	ASSPHSGPDNEQF
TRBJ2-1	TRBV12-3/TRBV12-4	ASKGTSGRESSYNEQF
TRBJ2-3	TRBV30	AWRLWVGFTDTQY
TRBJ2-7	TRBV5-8	ASSLPAREQY
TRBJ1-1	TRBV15	ATSREVSGVPEAF
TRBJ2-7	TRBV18	ASSPQAHEQY
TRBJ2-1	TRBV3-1	ASSLSRTLSRNEQF
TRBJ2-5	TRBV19	ASSRFWGFGETQY
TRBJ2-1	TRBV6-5	ASSYRQDPYNEQF
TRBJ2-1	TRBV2	ASIQGVEQF
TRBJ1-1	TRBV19	ASTQVGREAF
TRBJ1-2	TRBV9	ASSVGDNYGYT
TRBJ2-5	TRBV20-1	SAIPTGEGETQY
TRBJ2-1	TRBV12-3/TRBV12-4	ASSFGAGGDEQF
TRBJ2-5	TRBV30	AWKTAYQETQY
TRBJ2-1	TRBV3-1	ASSQGLAGGPRNEQF
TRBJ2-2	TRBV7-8	ASSRGSYTGELF
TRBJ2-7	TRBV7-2	ASSLSRTGEWEQY
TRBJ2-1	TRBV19	ASSWFNEQF
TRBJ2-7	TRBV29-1	SVEVDKGTSYEQY
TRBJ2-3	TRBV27	ASSPLATSGRGDTQY
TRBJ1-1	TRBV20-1	SARAGRVTEAF
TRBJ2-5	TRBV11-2	ASSALAGGGGKTQY
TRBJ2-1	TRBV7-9	ASSLTRGPNEQF
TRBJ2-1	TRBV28	ASSVGRYEQF
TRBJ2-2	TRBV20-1	RAYRGNTGELF
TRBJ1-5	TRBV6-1	ASSLEGGAGQPQH
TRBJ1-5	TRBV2	ASQQGSGNQPQH
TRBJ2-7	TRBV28	ASSYQASSGSMDEQY
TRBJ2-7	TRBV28	ASSFAASYEQY